The rows below give T cell receptor beta chains drawn from one sample of a study of shared clonotypes between healthy human individuals. The assay was immunoSEQ multiplex PCR, and TCRdb's table has in-frame clones only and misses some. The top ten hold roughly 0.06% of the sample, which has hundreds of thousands of clones, 90% to 96% seen once. The source material was naive CD4+ T cells sorted from blood. These receptors all come from a woman in her thirties in good health. CDR3s include the opening cysteine and the closing phenylalanine or tryptophan. The D gene is left open where the match is weak. Clone sizes are given selectively: once, few, many, or a class where the clone is expanded.

TRBD2	TRBV7-9	TRBJ2-1	-	CASSAGTSAPNEQFF	TGTGCCAGCAGCGCCGGGACTAGCGCGCCCAATGAGCAGTTCTTC
TRBD2	TRBV7-9	TRBJ2-5	-	CASGGLADRRQYF	TGTGCCAGCGGCGGACTAGCGGACCGTCGGCAGTACTTC
-	TRBV28	TRBJ2-6	once	CASSLTIIGLGANVLTF	TGTGCCAGCAGTTTAACAATCATCGGGCTCGGGGCCAACGTCCTGACTTTC
-	TRBV18	TRBJ2-7	-	CASSPLSRGEKTYEQYF	TGTGCCAGCTCACCACTCTCCAGGGGAGAAAAGACCTACGAGCAGTACTTC
-	TRBV29-1	TRBJ2-3	-	CSVISRASTDTQYF	TGCAGCGTGATTAGCAGGGCCAGCACAGATACGCAGTATTTT
-	TRBV5-8	TRBJ1-4	-	CASSLGTESTNEKLFF	TGTGCCAGCAGCTTGGGGACAGAATCAACTAATGAAAAACTGTTTTTT
TRBD1	TRBV7-3	TRBJ1-2	-	CASSATGGPYGYTF	TGTGCCAGCAGCGCGACAGGGGGCCCCTATGGCTACACCTTC
TRBD1	TRBV4-1	TRBJ1-4	-	CASSQDRTGDRGKLFF	TGCGCCAGCAGCCAAGATAGGACAGGGGACCGAGGAAAACTGTTTTTT
TRBD1	TRBV7-6	TRBJ1-2	-	CASTPGQGWGDYGYTF	TGTGCCAGCACCCCGGGACAGGGTTGGGGGGACTATGGCTACACCTTC
-	TRBV7-6	TRBJ2-6	-	CASSLLASSGANVLTF	TGTGCCAGCAGCTTGTTAGCGTCCTCTGGGGCCAACGTCCTGACTTTC
TRBD2	TRBV11-2	TRBJ2-7	-	CASSEARASGIYEQYF	TGTGCCAGCAGCGAGGCAAGGGCTAGCGGGATCTACGAGCAGTACTTC
-	TRBV5-5	TRBJ2-7	-	CASSLIPKLYEQYF	TGTGCCAGCAGCTTGATCCCCAAACTCTACGAGCAGTACTTC
TRBD2	TRBV28	TRBJ2-5	once	CASSIAGAEGKTQYF	TGTGCCAGCAGTATAGCGGGAGCGGAGGGAAAGACCCAGTACTTC
-	TRBV27	TRBJ2-3	-	CASSLQTLQGAPDTQYF	TGTGCCAGCAGTTTGCAGACACTTCAAGGGGCCCCAGATACGCAGTATTTT
TRBD2	TRBV19	TRBJ2-5	-	CASSRDYSSEQYF	TGTGCCAGTAGCAGGGACTACTCCTCGGAGCAGTACTTC
-	TRBV9	TRBJ2-3	-	CASSPSRDSTDTQYF	TGTGCCAGCAGCCCCTCGAGGGACAGCACAGATACGCAGTATTTT
-	TRBV28	TRBJ2-7	-	CASSLGAVVLEQYF	TGTGCCAGCAGTTTGGGGGCAGTTGTCCTCGAGCAGTACTTC
TRBD2	TRBV2	TRBJ2-1	-	CASGIGLAHAVQFF	TGTGCCAGCGGAATCGGACTAGCGCACGCCGTGCAGTTCTTC
-	TRBV10-3	TRBJ2-7	-	CAIRTAGADYEQYF	TGTGCCATCAGGACCGCAGGGGCGGACTACGAGCAGTACTTC
-	TRBV11-2	TRBJ2-7	-	CASSLVRDRNEQYF	TGTGCCAGCAGCTTAGTGAGGGATCGGAACGAGCAGTACTTC
TRBD1	TRBV2	TRBJ1-4	-	CASSRQGAANEKLFF	TGTGCCAGCAGTAGGCAGGGGGCTGCTAATGAAAAACTGTTTTTT
-	TRBV4-2	TRBJ1-1	-	CASSQTGAGEAFF	TGTGCCAGCAGCCAGACGGGGGCGGGTGAAGCTTTCTTT
-	TRBV28	TRBJ2-1	-	CASGLSDYNEQFF	TGTGCCAGCGGGCTTTCAGACTACAATGAGCAGTTCTTC
TRBD1	TRBV5-1	TRBJ2-7	-	CASSFGTETSYEQYF	TGCGCCAGCAGCTTCGGGACAGAAACCTCCTACGAGCAGTACTTC
TRBD1	TRBV7-2	TRBJ1-2	-	CASSLALLRQGGDGYTF	TGTGCCAGCAGCTTGGCTCTATTGAGGCAGGGGGGTGATGGCTACACCTTC
-	TRBV15	TRBJ2-5	once	CATSRGEGETQYF	TGTGCCACCAGCAGGGGAGAGGGGGAGACCCAGTACTTC
-	TRBV7-9	TRBJ1-2	-	CASSLLPNYGYTF	TGTGCCAGCAGCTTACTACCTAACTATGGCTACACCTTC
TRBD2	TRBV4-1	TRBJ2-1	-	CASSQPPGLPYNEQFF	TGCGCCAGCAGCCAACCGCCGGGACTACCCTACAATGAGCAGTTCTTC
-	TRBV28	TRBJ1-4	-	CASRDPGHSNEKLFF	TGTGCCAGCAGGGACCCGGGACACAGTAATGAAAAACTGTTTTTT